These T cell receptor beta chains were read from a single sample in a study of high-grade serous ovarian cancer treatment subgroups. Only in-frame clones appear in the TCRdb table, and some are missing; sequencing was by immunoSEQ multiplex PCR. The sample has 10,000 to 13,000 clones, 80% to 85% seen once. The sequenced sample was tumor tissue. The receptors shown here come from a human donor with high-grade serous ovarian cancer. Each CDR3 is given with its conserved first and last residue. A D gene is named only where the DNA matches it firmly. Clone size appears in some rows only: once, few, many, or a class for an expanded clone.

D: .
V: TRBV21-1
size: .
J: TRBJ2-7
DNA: TGTGCCAGCAGCAAACAAAGTGGACAGGGCTACGAGCAGTACTTC
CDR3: CASSKQSGQGYEQYF

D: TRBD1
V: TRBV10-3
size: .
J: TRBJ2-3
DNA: TGTGCCATCAGTGGACAGGGTACAGATACGCAGTATTTT
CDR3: CAISGQGTDTQYF

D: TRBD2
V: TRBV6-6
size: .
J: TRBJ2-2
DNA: TGTGCCAGCAGACCCCCGGGACTAGGGACTGGGGAGCTGTTTTTT
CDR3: CASRPPGLGTGELFF

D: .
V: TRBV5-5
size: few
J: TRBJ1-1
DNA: TGTGCCAGCAGCCTTTGGGGGAACACTGAAGCTTTCTTT
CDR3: CASSLWGNTEAFF

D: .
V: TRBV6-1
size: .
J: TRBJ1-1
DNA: TGTGCCAGTCGACAGGCCTCCAGGTCCACTGAAGCTTTCTTT
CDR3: CASRQASRSTEAFF

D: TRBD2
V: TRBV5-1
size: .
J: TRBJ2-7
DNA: TGCGCCAGCAGCCCCTTGGGAGGGACCTACGAGCAGTACTTC
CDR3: CASSPLGGTYEQYF

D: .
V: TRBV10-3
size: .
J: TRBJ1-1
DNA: TGTGCCCTTGCCAGGGAGGGGGACACTGAAGCTTTCTTT
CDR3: CALAREGDTEAFF

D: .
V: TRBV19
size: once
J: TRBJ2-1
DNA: TGTGCCAGTAGAACAGGGATCGAGCAGTTCTTC
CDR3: CASRTGIEQFF

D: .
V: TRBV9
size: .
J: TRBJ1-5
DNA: TGTGCCAGCAGCCCGTCTACAGGCGTCAATCAGCCCCAGCATTTT
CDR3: CASSPSTGVNQPQHF

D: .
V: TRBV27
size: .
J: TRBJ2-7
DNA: TGTGCCAGCAGTTTAACTGACAGGAACGAGCAGTACTTC
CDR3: CASSLTDRNEQYF

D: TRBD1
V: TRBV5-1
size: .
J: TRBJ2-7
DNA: TGCGCCAGCACCCCCGGGGACAGGACTTACGAGCAGTACTTC
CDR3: CASTPGDRTYEQYF

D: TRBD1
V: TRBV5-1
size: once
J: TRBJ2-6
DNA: TGCGCCAGCAGCTCGGGTCAATTTAGACAGGGAGCCAACGTCCTGACTTTC
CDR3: CASSSGQFRQGANVLTF

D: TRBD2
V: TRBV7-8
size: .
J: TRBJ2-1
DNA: TGTGCCAGCAGCTTAACTAGCGCCTACAATGAGCAGTTCTTC
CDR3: CASSLTSAYNEQFF

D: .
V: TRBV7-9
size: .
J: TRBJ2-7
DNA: TGTGCCAGCGCCGGGACCTACGAGCAGTACTTC
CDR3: CASAGTYEQYF

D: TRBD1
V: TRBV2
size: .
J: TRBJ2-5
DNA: TGTGCCAGCAGTCGGACAGGGGGCGTGGAGACCCAGTACTTC
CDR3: CASSRTGGVETQYF

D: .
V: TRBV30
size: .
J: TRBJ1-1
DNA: TGTGCCTGGAGTGAGTCCCTCATGAACACTGAAGCTTTCTTT
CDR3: CAWSESLMNTEAFF

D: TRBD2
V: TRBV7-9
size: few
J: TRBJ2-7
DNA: TGTGCCAGCAGCTTCGGGGGGTTCTACGAGCAGTACTTC
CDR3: CASSFGGFYEQYF

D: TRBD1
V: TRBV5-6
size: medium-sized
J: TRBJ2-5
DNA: TGTGCCAGCAGCGGGGCGGGACAGGGCCAAGAGACCCAGTACTTC
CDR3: CASSGAGQGQETQYF

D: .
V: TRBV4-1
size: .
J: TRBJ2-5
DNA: TGCGCCAGCAGCCCAGCTGGAACCGGCCAAGGGACCCAGTACTTC
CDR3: CASSPAGTGQGTQYF

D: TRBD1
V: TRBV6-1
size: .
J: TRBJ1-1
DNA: TGTGCCAGTGTACTCAGGGGGATGAACACTGAAGCTTTCTTT
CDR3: CASVLRGMNTEAFF

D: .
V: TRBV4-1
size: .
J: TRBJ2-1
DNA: TGCGCCAGCAGCCGACCGGGACGCCCAAACAATGAGCAGTTCTTC
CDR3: CASSRPGRPNNEQFF

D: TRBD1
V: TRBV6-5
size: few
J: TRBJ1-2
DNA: TGTGCCAGCAGTCCCGGGACAGGGCTTTACTACACCTTC
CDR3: CASSPGTGLYYTF

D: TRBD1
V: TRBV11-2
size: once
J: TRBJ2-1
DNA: TGTGCCAGCAGCAGACAGGGGGGACCCTACAATGAGCAGTTCTTC
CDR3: CASSRQGGPYNEQFF

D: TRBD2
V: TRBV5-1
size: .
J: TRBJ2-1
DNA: TGCGCCAGCAGCTTAACGGGAGGCGGGAAGGAGCAGTTCTTC
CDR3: CASSLTGGGKEQFF

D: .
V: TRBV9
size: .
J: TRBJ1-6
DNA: TGTGCCAGCAGCCCCGGCCCGGGACATTTCAATTCACCCCTCCACTTT
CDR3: CASSPGPGHFNSPLHF

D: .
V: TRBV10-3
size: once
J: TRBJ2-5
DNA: TGTGCCATCAGTGCTAAGGGAGAGACCCAGTACTTC
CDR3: CAISAKGETQYF

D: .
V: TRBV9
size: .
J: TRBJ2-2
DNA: TGTGCCAGCAGCGTACGACAGGAGCCCACCGGGGAGCTGTTTTTT
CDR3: CASSVRQEPTGELFF

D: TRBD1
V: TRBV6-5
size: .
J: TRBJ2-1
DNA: TGTGCCAGCAGGTGGAGTAGGACAGGGGAAAATAGGGAGTTCTTC
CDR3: CASRWSRTGENREFF

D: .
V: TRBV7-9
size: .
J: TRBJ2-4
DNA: TGTGCCAGCAGCTTATACGGGTCAGGGGAGAAGAAGTACTTC
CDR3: CASSLYGSGEKKYF